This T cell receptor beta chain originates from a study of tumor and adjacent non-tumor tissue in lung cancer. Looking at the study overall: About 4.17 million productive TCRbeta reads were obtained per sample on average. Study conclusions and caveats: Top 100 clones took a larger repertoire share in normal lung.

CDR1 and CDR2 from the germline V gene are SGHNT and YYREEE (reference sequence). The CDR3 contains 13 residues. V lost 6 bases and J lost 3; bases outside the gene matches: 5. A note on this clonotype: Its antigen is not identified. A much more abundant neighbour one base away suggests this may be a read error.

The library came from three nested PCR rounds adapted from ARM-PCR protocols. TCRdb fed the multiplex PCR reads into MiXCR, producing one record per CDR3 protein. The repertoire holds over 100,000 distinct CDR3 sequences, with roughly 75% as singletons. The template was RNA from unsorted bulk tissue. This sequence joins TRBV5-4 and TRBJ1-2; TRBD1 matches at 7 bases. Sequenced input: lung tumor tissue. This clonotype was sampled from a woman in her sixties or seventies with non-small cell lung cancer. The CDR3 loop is CASIRDSHYGYTF. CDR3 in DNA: TGTGCCAGCATCCGGGACAGCCACTATGGCTACACCTTC.